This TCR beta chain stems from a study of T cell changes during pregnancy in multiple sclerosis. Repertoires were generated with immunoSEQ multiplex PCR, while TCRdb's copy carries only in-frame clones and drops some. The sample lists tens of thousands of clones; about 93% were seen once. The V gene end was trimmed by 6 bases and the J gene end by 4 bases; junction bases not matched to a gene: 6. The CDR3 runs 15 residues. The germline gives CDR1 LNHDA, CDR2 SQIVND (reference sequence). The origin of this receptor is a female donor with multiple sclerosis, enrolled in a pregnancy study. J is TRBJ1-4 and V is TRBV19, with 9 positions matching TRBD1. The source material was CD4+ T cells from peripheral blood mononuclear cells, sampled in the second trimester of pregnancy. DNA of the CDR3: TGTGCCAGTAGGCCCCGACAGGGGGGTAATGAAAAACTGTTTTTT. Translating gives CASRPRQGGNEKLFF.